One sample yielded the 27 T cell receptor beta chains listed below, sequenced in a study of blood T cell repertoires in COVID-19 (dated by TCRdb to 2020 to 2021). Libraries were built with the immunoSEQ multiplex PCR assay. Here the immuneACCESS table is served through TCRdb, limited to in-frame sequences with V and J called. Missing clones are a known gap in these copies; in checked studies unresolved V genes cover under half, and the rest lacks a known reason. The sample includes roughly 140,000 clones, with around 81% observed a single time. Together, the top ten hold roughly 4.7% of the sample. Sequencing used peripheral blood. The receptors come from a woman between 50 and 59 years old with acute or convalescent COVID-19.

This clone was seen more than once but under ten times. V usage is TRBV29-1 and J usage is TRBJ2-7, with 9 nucleotides matching TRBD1. Losses at the gene ends were 7 bases for V and 6 bases for J; bases not matched to a gene: 10. CDR1 and CDR2 (germline): SQVTM, ANQGSEA. The CDR3 consists of 13 residues. The CDR3 sequence: CSASGTGSVEQYF. The CDR3 nucleotides read TGCAGCGCCTCCGGGACAGGGTCGGTCGAGCAGTACTTC.

The chain employs TRBV4-3 and TRBJ1-5; D may be TRBD1 (5 bases). V gave up 7 bases and J gave up 5 bases, with 15 bases separating them. Germline CDR1 and CDR2: LGHNA and YSLEER. The CDR3 contains 14 residues. This CDR3 reads CASTLNRGYQPQHF. CDR3 nucleotides: TGCGCCAGCACACTCAATAGGGGATATCAGCCCCAGCATTTT.

This chain uses TRBV5-1 with TRBJ2-2, with D perhaps TRBD2 (6 bases). CDR3 length equals 15 residues. CDR1 and CDR2 from the germline V gene are SGHRS and YFSETQ. Trimming took off 2 bases at V and 5 bases at J, with 13 bases between the two ends. The CDR3 loop is CASSLNGGRTGELFF. CDR3 coding DNA: TGCGCCAGCAGCTTAAACGGGGGTAGGACCGGGGAGCTGTTTTTT.

J is TRBJ1-6 and V is TRBV11-2; TRBD1 matches at 7 bases. CDR1 SGHAT and CDR2 FQNNGV come from the germline V gene. Losses at the gene ends were 2 bases for V and 6 bases for J; bases not matched to a gene: 4. The length of the CDR3 is 15 residues. CDR3 DNA: TGTGCCAGCAGCTTAAATACAGGGGTTAATTCACCCCTCCACTTT. It encodes CASSLNTGVNSPLHF.

This chain uses TRBV5-1 with TRBJ1-1; D gene unclear. The CDR3 is made up of 15 amino acids. In germline, CDR1 is SGHRS, CDR2 YFSETQ. The V gene lost 0 bases and the J gene lost 1 base, with 10 bases spanning the gap. The CDR3 protein is CASSLDVRQNTEAFF. The CDR3 nucleotides read TGCGCCAGCAGCTTGGACGTCAGGCAGAACACTGAAGCTTTCTTT.

V and J are TRBV4-3 and TRBJ1-1, with D possibly being TRBD1 (6 bases). The CDR3 is 16 amino acids. The germline CDR1 and CDR2 sequences are LGHNA and YSLEER. V was shortened by 1 base and J by 6 bases, with 18 bases between the two germline ends. Here the CDR3 reads CASSQGIWGRRSEAFF. As DNA, the CDR3 is TGCGCCAGCAGCCAAGGAATCTGGGGGCGGCGGTCTGAAGCTTTCTTT.

This clone was detected only a few times. The CDR3 reads CASSFVSQGVSEAFF. The CDR3 DNA reads as TGTGCCAGCAGTTTCGTAAGCCAGGGGGTGTCTGAAGCTTTCTTT. This chain uses TRBV28 with TRBJ1-1, with 7 bases that match TRBD1. V lost 3 bases, J lost 6 bases, and 10 bases stayed unmatched. Germline V gene data show CDR1 as MDHEN and CDR2 as SYDVKM. CDR3 length: 15 amino acids. The full variable domain, in which reference TRBV28 and TRBJ1-1 provide the parts outside the CDR3, is DVKVTQSSRYLVKRTGEKVFLECVQDMDHENMFWYRQDPGLGLRLIYFSYDVKMKEKGDIPEGYSVSREKKERFSLILESASTNQTSMYLCASSFVSQGVSEAFFGQGTRLTVV.

To note about this clone: The junction differs from germline at one of its ends, possibly a read error. CDR3 bases: TGTGCCAGCAGAGAAGGGACAGGAGGGAATCAGCCCCAGCATTTT. As protein: CASREGTGGNQPQHF. The V gene is TRBV2, the J gene TRBJ1-5, with TRBD1 matching over 8 bases. The germline gives CDR1 SNHLY, CDR2 FYNNEI. The CDR3 has 15 residues.

V and J are TRBV23-1 and TRBJ1-1, with D tentatively TRBD1 (6 bases). TRBV23-1 is an ORF, with its function uncertain. The CDR3 runs to 15 residues. V was pared by 1 base and J by 3 bases, with 12 bases between. CDR3 DNA: TGCGCCAGCAGTCAATTTGACAGGAAGGACACTGAAGCTTTCTTT. This translates into CASSQFDRKDTEAFF.

Comment on this clone: With a much larger clone just one base away, this may be a read error. Additional DNA sequences in this sample encode the identical CDR3. The rearrangement joins TRBV4-3 to TRBJ1-1; D unresolved. The CDR3 is 13 amino acids. Germline V CDR1 and CDR2: LGHNA, YSLEER. With 1 base removed from V and 1 base from J, the gap between germline ends came to 4 bases. In DNA, the CDR3 is TGCGCCAGCAGCCAAGCGGGGAACACTGAAGCTTTCTTT. Translated, it gives CASSQAGNTEAFF.

V gene TRBV30 combines with J gene TRBJ2-3; no definite D call. The CDR3 runs to 14 residues. The germline V gene encodes CDR1 GTSNPN and CDR2 SVGIG (reference sequence). The V gene lost 3 bases and the J gene lost 8 bases, with 18 bases spanning the gap. This CDR3 reads CAWSAARWSGTQYF. As DNA, the CDR3 is TGTGCCTGGAGCGCAGCCAGGTGGTCCGGTACGCAGTATTTT.

This clone was seen only a few times. The gene calls are TRBV28 and TRBJ2-5; the match to TRBD1 covers 7 bases. The V gene end was trimmed by 6 bases and the J gene end by 2 bases; junction bases not matched to a gene: 9. CDR3 length equals 15 residues. Germline V gene data show CDR1 as MDHEN and CDR2 as SYDVKM. The CDR3 region is CASRPYRGYQETQYF. The CDR3 DNA is TGTGCCAGCAGACCATACAGGGGTTATCAAGAGACCCAGTACTTC.

V and J are TRBV6-5 and TRBJ1-1, with unresolved D. The V gene lost 2 bases and the J gene lost 1 base, with 8 bases spanning the gap. Looked up from germline, CDR1 is MNHEY and CDR2 is SVGAGI. The CDR3 spans 14 residues. The CDR3 sequence is CASSYDNRNTEAFF. The CDR3 bases are TGTGCCAGCAGTTACGACAACCGGAACACTGAAGCTTTCTTT.

The chain combines TRBV9 with TRBJ1-2; D gene unclear. Between the trimmed V and J ends, which lost 1 base and 2 bases, there was a span of 6 bases. The CDR3 extends over 13 amino acids. CDR1 is SGDLS, CDR2 YYNGEE, per germline. The CDR3 loop is CASSVNENYGYTF. CDR3 coding DNA: TGTGCCAGCAGCGTAAACGAGAACTATGGCTACACCTTC. Based on the CDR3 plus reference TRBV9 and TRBJ1-2, the full variable domain is DSGVTQTPKHLITATGQRVTLRCSPRSGDLSVYWYQQSLDQGLQFLIQYYNGEERAKGNILERFSAQQFPDLHSELNLSSLELGDSALYFCASSVNENYGYTFGSGTRLTVV.

The J gene is TRBJ1-1, the V gene TRBV10-2; 7 bases fit TRBD1. V shed 5 bases, J shed 8 bases, and the junction held 5 bases outside the gene matches. Germline V lookup: CDR1 WSHSY, CDR2 SAAADI. The CDR3 runs to 12 residues. CDR3 sequence: CASSTQGPEAFF. In DNA, the CDR3 is TGCGCCAGCAGTACACAGGGGCCGGAAGCTTTCTTT.

The chain combines TRBV19 with TRBJ1-4; D remains ambiguous. Trimming pared 3 bases from V and 8 bases from J, leaving 10 bases between. Germline V lookup: CDR1 LNHDA, CDR2 SQIVND (reference sequence). This CDR3 is 13 amino acids long. This chain's CDR3 is CASSIRDGEKLFF. CDR3 nucleotides: TGTGCCAGTAGTATTCGGGATGGAGAAAAACTGTTTTTT.

The V gene is TRBV18, the J gene TRBJ1-5; 12 positions agree with TRBD1. Germline loops: CDR1 KGHSH, CDR2 LQKENI. The ends lost 6 bases at V and 0 bases at J; junction bases unmatched: 9. The CDR3 is 18 residues long. CDR3 nucleotides: TGTGCCAGCTCTCTGGGACAGGGGGCGCCTAATAGCAATCAGCCCCAGCATTTT. Translating it yields CASSLGQGAPNSNQPQHF.

V gene TRBV7-6 combines with J gene TRBJ2-1; possible D gene TRBD2, 6 bases. The ends were cut back, 0 bases at V and 0 bases at J, with 12 bases in the middle. The CDR3 runs 17 residues. Germline lookup yields CDR1 SGHVS and CDR2 FNYEAQ. The CDR3 nucleotides read TGTGCCAGCAGCTTAGCGGGGGGATTTTCCTCCTACAATGAGCAGTTCTTC. It is translated as CASSLAGGFSSYNEQFF.

The chain has TRBV28 and TRBJ1-5, with no clear D. Trimming shortened V by 6 bases and J by 7 bases, and 10 bases separated the two germline ends. Per germline, CDR1 MDHEN and CDR2 SYDVKM. The CDR3 runs to 12 residues. The CDR3 DNA reads as TGTGCCAGCAGGGGTCCGGGGCAGCCCCAGCATTTT. Its translation: CASRGPGQPQHF. The full variable domain, completed using reference TRBV28 and TRBJ1-5, is DVKVTQSSRYLVKRTGEKVFLECVQDMDHENMFWYRQDPGLGLRLIYFSYDVKMKEKGDIPEGYSVSREKKERFSLILESASTNQTSMYLCASRGPGQPQHFGDGTRLSIL.

This clone appeared a single time. The chain carries TRBV29-1 and TRBJ2-1, with TRBD2 matching over 7 bases. Trimming removed 7 bases from V and 2 bases from J; junction bases left unmatched: 11. Germline-derived CDR1 and CDR2 are SQVTM and ANQGSEA. This CDR3 has 15 amino acids. The CDR3 bases are TGCAGCGCCGAAAACCTGGGGGGGACCTACAATGAGCAGTTCTTC. It translates to CSAENLGGTYNEQFF.

The chain links TRBV2 to TRBJ1-6; 10 nucleotides align to TRBD1. Looked up from germline, CDR1 is SNHLY and CDR2 is FYNNEI. This CDR3 has 15 amino acids. Trimming at V came to 6 bases and at J to 8 bases, leaving 7 bases not matched to a gene. The CDR3 region is CASRGGTGEDSPLHF. The CDR3 bases are TGTGCCAGCAGGGGAGGGACAGGGGAGGATTCACCCCTCCACTTT.

This sequence joins TRBV19 and TRBJ2-7; tentative D call: TRBD1 (6 bases). The CDR3 runs 14 residues. The germline CDR1 and CDR2 sequences are LNHDA and SQIVND (reference sequence). The V and J ends lost 6 bases and 5 bases respectively, with 17 bases between them. The CDR3 loop is CASSAVQGRDEQYF. CDR3 bases: TGTGCCAGTAGCGCAGTACAGGGCAGGGACGAGCAGTACTTC. Full variable domain (outside the CDR3, taken from reference TRBV19 and TRBJ2-7): DGGITQSPKYLFRKEGQNVTLSCEQNLNHDAMYWYRQDPGQGLRLIYYSQIVNDFQKGDIAEGYSVSREKKESFPLTVTSAQKNPTAFYLCASSAVQGRDEQYFGPGTRLTVT.

This chain uses TRBV6-5 with TRBJ2-7; tentative D call: TRBD1 (5 bases). The germline V gene encodes CDR1 MNHEY and CDR2 SVGAGI. Trimming removed 0 bases at V and 4 bases at J, with 13 bases between. This CDR3 comprises 15 residues. CDR3 in amino acids: CASSYSSQGLYEQYF. CDR3 nucleotides: TGTGCCAGCAGTTACTCGAGTCAGGGCCTATACGAGCAGTACTTC.

This sequence joins TRBV19 and TRBJ2-4; D unresolved. Germline V gives CDR1 LNHDA, CDR2 SQIVND (reference sequence). V lost 4 bases and J 0 bases, leaving 10 bases between the germline ends. The CDR3 is 15 amino acids. The DNA of the CDR3 is TGTGCCAGTAGTAAGGTGACACAAGCCAAAAACATTCAGTACTTC. Translating it yields CASSKVTQAKNIQYF.

The CDR3: CASRDRANEKLFF. The CDR3 DNA reads as TGTGCCAGCAGGGACAGGGCAAATGAAAAACTGTTTTTT. The gene calls are TRBV6-6 and TRBJ1-4, with 8 positions matching TRBD1. V lost 6 bases and J lost 5; bases outside the gene matches: 2. Germline V gives CDR1 MNHNY, CDR2 SVGAGI (reference sequence). The CDR3 is 13 amino acids.

The V gene is TRBV7-2, the J gene TRBJ1-3; D is unclear. The CDR3 totals 14 residues. CDR1 SGHTA and CDR2 FQGNSA come from the germline V gene. Trimming removed 5 bases from V and 2 bases from J, with 10 bases in between. CDR3 bases: TGTGCCAGCAGCCGGGGAGGCACTGGAAACACCATATATTTT. Its translation: CASSRGGTGNTIYF. Full variable domain (remainder filled in from reference TRBV7-2 and TRBJ1-3): GAGVSQSPSNKVTEKGKDVELRCDPISGHTALYWYRQSLGQGLEFLIYFQGNSAPDKSGLPSDRFSAERTGGSVSTLTIQRTQQEDSAVYLCASSRGGTGNTIYFGEGSWLTVV.

This chain links TRBV2 with TRBJ2-2, with a tentative D call TRBD2 (5 bases). Looked up from germline, CDR1 is SNHLY and CDR2 is FYNNEI. The CDR3 loop spans 12 amino acids. Trimming took 9 bases from V and 5 from J, leaving 10 bases between them. The chain's CDR3 is CASNRRTGELFF. The CDR3 DNA is TGTGCCAGTAATAGGAGGACCGGGGAGCTGTTTTTT.